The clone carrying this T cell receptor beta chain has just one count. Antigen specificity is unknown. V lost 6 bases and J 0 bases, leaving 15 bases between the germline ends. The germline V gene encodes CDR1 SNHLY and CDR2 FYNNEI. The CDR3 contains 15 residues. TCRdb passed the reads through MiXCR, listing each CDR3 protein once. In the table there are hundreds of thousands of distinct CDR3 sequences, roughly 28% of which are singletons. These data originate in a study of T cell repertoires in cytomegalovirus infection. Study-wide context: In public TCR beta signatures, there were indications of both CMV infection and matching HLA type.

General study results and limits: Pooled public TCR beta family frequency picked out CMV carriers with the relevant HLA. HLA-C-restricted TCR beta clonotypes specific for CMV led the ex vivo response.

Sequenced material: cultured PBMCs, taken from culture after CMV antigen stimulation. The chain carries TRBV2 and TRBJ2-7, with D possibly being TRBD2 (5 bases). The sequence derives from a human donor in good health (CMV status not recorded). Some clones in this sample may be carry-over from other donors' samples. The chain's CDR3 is CASSGRRTSSYEQYF. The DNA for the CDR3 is TGTGCCAGCAGCGGACGGAGGACGTCCTCCTACGAGCAGTACTTC.